This T cell receptor beta chain was retrieved from a study of T cell repertoires in cytomegalovirus infection. At the level of the study: Recently described HLA-C-restricted plus well-studied HLA-B-restricted CMV epitopes were used. CMV infection together with matching HLA type was indicated by public TCR beta signatures.

Study-wide findings and caveats: Carriers of CMV plus the relevant HLA were identified by cumulative public TCR beta family frequency. In two of eight donors, the top clonotype was HLA-C-restricted CMV-specific.

Comment on this clonotype: Antigen specificity is unknown.

CDR1 and CDR2 from the germline V gene are SGHVS and FNYEAQ. V was pared by 4 bases and J by 5 bases, with 9 bases of the junction left unmatched. CDR3 length: 15 amino acids. Using its own MiXCR run on the reads, TCRdb lists one record per CDR3 protein. Of 640,000 or so distinct CDR3 sequences listed, roughly 33% are singletons. This TCR was recovered from a human donor in good health (CMV status not recorded). Some clones in this sample may be carry-over from other donors' samples. The sequences come from cultured PBMCs, collected from culture after CMV antigen stimulation. The gene calls are TRBV7-6 and TRBJ2-7; 9 bases line up with TRBD1. CDR3 protein: CASSSGQGIRDEQYF. In nucleotides, the CDR3 is TGTGCCAGCAGCTCCGGACAGGGGATCAGAGACGAGCAGTACTTC.